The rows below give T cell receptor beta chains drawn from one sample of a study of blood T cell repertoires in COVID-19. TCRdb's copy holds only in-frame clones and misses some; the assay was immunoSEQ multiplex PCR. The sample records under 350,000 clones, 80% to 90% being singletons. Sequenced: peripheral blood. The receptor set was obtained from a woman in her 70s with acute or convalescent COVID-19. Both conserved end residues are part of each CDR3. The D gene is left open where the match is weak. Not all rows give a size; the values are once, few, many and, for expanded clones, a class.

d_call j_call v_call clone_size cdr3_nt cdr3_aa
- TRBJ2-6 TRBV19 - TGTGCCACGCAGGGCTTCGGGGCCAACGTCCTGACTTTC CATQGFGANVLTF
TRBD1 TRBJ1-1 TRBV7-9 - TGTGCCAGCGCGGACAGGGTCGGAACTGAAGCTTTCTTT CASADRVGTEAFF
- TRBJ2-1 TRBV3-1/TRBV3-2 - TGTGCCAGCAGCCCCTTGTCAGCGGCCTCCTACAATGAGCAGTTCTTC CASSPLSAASYNEQFF
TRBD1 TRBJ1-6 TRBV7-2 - TGTGCCAGCAGCTTGGGACAGGCCCCTTCACCCCTCCACTTT CASSLGQAPSPLHF
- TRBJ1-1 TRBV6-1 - TGTGCCAGCAGTGACGGCACTGAAGCTTTCTTT CASSDGTEAFF
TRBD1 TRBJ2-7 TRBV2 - TGTGCCAGCTCCTGGACAGGGGGCTACGAGCAGTACTTC CASSWTGGYEQYF
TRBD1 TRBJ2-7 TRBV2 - TGTGCCAGCAGTGGGGACAGGGCCTACGAGCAGTACTTC CASSGDRAYEQYF
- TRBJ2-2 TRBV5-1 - TGCGCCAGCAGCTTGGACGGGGGTTGGGAGCTGTTTTTT CASSLDGGWELFF
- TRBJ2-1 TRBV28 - TGTGCCAGCAGTTCCCATACGGTAAATGAGCAGTTCTTC CASSSHTVNEQFF
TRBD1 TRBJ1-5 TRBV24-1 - TGTGCCACCAGTGATTCTCGGGACAGCCATCAGCCCCAGCATTTT CATSDSRDSHQPQHF
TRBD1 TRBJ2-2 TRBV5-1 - TGCGCCAGCAGCAGCGACAGGGTGACCGGGGAGCTGTTTTTT CASSSDRVTGELFF
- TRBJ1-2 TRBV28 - TGTGCCAGCACCACCGGGACACTTCCCTATGGCTACACCTTC CASTTGTLPYGYTF
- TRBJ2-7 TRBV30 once TGTGCCTGGAGTGTAGCCGGCTACGAGCAGTACTTC CAWSVAGYEQYF
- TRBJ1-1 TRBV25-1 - TGTGCCAGCAGTGACCCCGGCCGGGAGGGCACTGAAGCTTTCTTT CASSDPGREGTEAFF
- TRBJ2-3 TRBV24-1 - TGTGCCACCTCCGGGACTGAGACAGATACGCAGTATTTT CATSGTETDTQYF
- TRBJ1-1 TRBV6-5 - TGTGCCAGCAGTTACGGGACATATAGGAACACTGAAGCTTTCTTT CASSYGTYRNTEAFF
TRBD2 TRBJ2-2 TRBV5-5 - TGTGCCAGCAGCTCGACTAGCGGCAACACCGGGGAGCTGTTTTTT CASSSTSGNTGELFF
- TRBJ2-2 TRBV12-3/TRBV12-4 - TGTGCCAGCAGTGAACAGGGACGCGGGGAGCTGTTTTTT CASSEQGRGELFF
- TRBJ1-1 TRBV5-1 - TGCGCCAGCAGCCAGGGAGGCAGGGCGAAGACTGAAGCTTTCTTT CASSQGGRAKTEAFF
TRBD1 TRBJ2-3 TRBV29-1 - TGCAGCTCGCAAGCCGGCCGGGACAGGGGCACAGATACGCAGTATTTT CSSQAGRDRGTDTQYF
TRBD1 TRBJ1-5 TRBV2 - TGTGCCAGCAGTGCCACAGGGGGCCATCAGCCCCAGCATTTT CASSATGGHQPQHF
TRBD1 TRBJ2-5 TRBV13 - TGTGCCAGCAGCAGGGATGGGACAGTGGAAGAGACCCAGTACTTC CASSRDGTVEETQYF
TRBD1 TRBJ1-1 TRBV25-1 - TGTGCCAGCAGAGTCCAGGGGGCGGGTACTGAAGCTTTCTTT CASRVQGAGTEAFF
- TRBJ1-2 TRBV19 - TGTGCCAGTAGTATACCGAACAGGCCCCGTGGCTACACCTTC CASSIPNRPRGYTF
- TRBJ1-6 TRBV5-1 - TGCGCCAGCAGCTCCTGGGAGGGAGGAAATTCACCCCTCCACTTT CASSSWEGGNSPLHF
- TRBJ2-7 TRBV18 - TGTGCCAGCTCAGGGGGCAGCGCCTACGAGCAGTACTTC CASSGGSAYEQYF
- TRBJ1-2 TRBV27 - TGTGCCAGCAGCTTCAGGGCTAACTATGGCTACACCTTC CASSFRANYGYTF
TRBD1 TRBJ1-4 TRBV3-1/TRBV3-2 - TGTGCCAGCACCCCGGGACAGGGTCCTGAAAAACTGTTTTTT CASTPGQGPEKLFF
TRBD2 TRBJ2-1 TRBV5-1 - TGCGCCAGCAGCTCCGGGACTAGCGGCTACAATGAGCAGTTCTTC CASSSGTSGYNEQFF
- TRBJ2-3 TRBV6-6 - TGTGCCAGCAGAACAGGGATTGCCACAGATACGCAGTATTTT CASRTGIATDTQYF
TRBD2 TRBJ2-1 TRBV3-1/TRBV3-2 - TGTGCCAGCAGCCGTAGCGGGGACAATGAGCAGTTCTTC CASSRSGDNEQFF
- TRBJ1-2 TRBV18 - TGTGCCAGCTCACCACGGAGTGTAACAGGGAGTTTTGGCTATGGCTACACCTTC CASSPRSVTGSFGYGYTF
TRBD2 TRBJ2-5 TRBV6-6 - TGTGCCATCGCGACTAGCGACCCAGAGACCCAGTACTTC CAIATSDPETQYF
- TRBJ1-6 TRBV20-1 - TGCAGTGCTAGTAGCGGGCGGGATCATTCACCCCTCCACTTT CSASSGRDHSPLHF
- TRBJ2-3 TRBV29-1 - TGCAGCGTTGAGAGCCCTACAGATACGCAGTATTTT CSVESPTDTQYF
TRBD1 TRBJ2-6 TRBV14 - TGTGCCAGCAGCCGAGGGACAGGGGGCGTCTCTGGGGCCAACGTCCTGACTTTC CASSRGTGGVSGANVLTF
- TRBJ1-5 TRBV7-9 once TGTGCCAGCAGCTTAGCTTGGAGTTCTAATCAGCCCCAGCATTTT CASSLAWSSNQPQHF
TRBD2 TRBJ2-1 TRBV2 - TGTGCCAGCAGTCGGGGGGGCTCCTACAATGAGCAGTTCTTC CASSRGGSYNEQFF
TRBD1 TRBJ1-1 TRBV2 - TGTGCCACCCAGGCGGGGCCAGGGGGAGCTTTCTTT CATQAGPGGAFF
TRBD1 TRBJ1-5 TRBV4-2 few TGTGCCAGCAGCCAAGGGTTCGGACAGGCCGGTCAGCCCCAGCATTTT CASSQGFGQAGQPQHF
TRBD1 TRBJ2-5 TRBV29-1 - TGCAGCGTTGAAGGGACAGGGGGGGATTCCCAGTACTTC CSVEGTGGDSQYF
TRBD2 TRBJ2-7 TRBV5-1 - TGCGCCAGCAGCTTGTGGGGGAGGGACTACGAGCAGTACTTC CASSLWGRDYEQYF
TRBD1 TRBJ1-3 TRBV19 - TGTGCCAGTGCGTCGGGACAGGGCTCTGGAAACACCATATATTTT CASASGQGSGNTIYF
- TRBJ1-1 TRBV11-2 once TGTGCCAGCAGCTTAGGTTTGGGGCTAGTGGCTGAAGCTTTCTTT CASSLGLGLVAEAFF
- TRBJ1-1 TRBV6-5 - TGTGCCAGCAGGGTCAGGGACACTGAAGCTTTCTTT CASRVRDTEAFF
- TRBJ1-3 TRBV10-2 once TGCGCCAGCAGCCGAGGATTCACAGGAAACACCATATATTTT CASSRGFTGNTIYF
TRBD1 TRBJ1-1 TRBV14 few TGTGCCTGCGGGGGGGACAGAAAAATTTATAACACTGAAGCTTTCTTT CACGGDRKIYNTEAFF